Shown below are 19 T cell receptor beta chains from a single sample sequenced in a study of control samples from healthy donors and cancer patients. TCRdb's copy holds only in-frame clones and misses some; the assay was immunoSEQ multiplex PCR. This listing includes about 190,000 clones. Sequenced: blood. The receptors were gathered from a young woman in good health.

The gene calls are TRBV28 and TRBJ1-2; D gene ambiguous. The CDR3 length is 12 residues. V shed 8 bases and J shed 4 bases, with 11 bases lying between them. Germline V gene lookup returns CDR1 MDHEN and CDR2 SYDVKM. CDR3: CASSSAGYGYTF. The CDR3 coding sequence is TGTGCCAGCTCGTCCGCGGGCTATGGCTACACCTTC.

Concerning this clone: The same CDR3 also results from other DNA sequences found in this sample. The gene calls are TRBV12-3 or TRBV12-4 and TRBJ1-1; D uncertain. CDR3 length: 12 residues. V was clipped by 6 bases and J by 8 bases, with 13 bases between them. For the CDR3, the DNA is TGTGCCAGCAGCACCGGATTGGCAGAAGCTTTCTTT. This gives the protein CASSTGLAEAFF.

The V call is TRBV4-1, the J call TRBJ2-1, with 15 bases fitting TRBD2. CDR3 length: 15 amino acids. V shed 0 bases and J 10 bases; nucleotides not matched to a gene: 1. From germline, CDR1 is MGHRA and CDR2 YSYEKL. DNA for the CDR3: TGCGCCAGCAGCCAAGAAGGGACTAGCGGGGGGGAGCAGTTCTTC. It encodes CASSQEGTSGGEQFF.

The DNA for the CDR3 is TGTGCCAGCAGTGTAGCAGGGGTCAATCAGCCCCAGCATTTT. Protein product: CASSVAGVNQPQHF. This rearrangement joins TRBV2 to TRBJ1-5, with D possibly being TRBD1 (6 bases). V was trimmed by 4 bases and J by 3 bases, leaving 10 bases between them. CDR1 SNHLY and CDR2 FYNNEI come from the germline V gene. The CDR3 totals 14 residues.

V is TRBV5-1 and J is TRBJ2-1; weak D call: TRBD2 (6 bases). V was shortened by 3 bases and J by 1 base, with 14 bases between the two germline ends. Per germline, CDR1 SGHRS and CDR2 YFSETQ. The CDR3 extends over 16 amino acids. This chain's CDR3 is CASSSGASFSYNEQFF. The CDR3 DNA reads TGCGCCAGCAGCTCGGGAGCCAGTTTTTCCTACAATGAGCAGTTCTTC.

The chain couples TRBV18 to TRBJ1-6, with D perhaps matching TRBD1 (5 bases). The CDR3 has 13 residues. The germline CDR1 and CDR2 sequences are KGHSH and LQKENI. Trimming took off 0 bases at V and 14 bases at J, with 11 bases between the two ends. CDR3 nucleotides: TGTGCCAGCTCACCACCCCAGGGTCAAACCCTCCACTTT. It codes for CASSPPQGQTLHF.

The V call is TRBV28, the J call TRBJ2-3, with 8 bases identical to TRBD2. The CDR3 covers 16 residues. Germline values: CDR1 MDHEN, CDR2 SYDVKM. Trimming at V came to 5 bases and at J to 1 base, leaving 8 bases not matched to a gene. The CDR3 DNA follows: TGTGCCAGCAGTATACAACTAGCGGTTGGCACAGATACGCAGTATTTT. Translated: CASSIQLAVGTDTQYF.

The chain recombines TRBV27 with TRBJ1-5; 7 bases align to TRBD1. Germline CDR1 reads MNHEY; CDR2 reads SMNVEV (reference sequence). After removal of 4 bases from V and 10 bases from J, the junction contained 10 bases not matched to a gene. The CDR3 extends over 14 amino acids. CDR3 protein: CASSSTGTLYPQHF. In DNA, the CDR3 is TGTGCCAGCAGTTCGACAGGGACCCTTTACCCCCAGCATTTT.

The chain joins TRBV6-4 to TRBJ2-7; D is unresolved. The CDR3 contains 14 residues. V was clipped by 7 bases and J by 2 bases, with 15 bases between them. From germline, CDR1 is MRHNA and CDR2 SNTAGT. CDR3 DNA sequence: TGTGCCAGCACCGAGATGGGTGGACCCTACGAGCAGTACTTC. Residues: CASTEMGGPYEQYF.

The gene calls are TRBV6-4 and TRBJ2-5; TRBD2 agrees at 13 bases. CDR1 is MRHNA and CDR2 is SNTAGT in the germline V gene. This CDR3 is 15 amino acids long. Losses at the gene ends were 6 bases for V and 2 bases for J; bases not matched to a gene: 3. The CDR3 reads CASSLTSGGQETQYF. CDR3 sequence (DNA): TGTGCCAGCAGCCTGACTAGCGGGGGGCAAGAGACCCAGTACTTC.

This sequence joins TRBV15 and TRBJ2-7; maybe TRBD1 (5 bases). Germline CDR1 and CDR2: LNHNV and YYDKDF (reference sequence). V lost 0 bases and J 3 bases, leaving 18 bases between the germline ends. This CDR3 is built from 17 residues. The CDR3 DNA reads TGTGCCACCAGCAGAGATAAGACAGTCCCTCGGTACTACGAGCAGTACTTC. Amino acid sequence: CATSRDKTVPRYYEQYF.

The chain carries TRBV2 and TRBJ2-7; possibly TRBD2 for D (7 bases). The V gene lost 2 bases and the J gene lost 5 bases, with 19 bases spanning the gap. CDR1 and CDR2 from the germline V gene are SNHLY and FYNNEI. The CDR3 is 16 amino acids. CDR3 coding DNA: TGTGCCAGCAGTGAACTAGGCGGGGGCTCAAGCAACGAGCAGTACTTC. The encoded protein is CASSELGGGSSNEQYF.

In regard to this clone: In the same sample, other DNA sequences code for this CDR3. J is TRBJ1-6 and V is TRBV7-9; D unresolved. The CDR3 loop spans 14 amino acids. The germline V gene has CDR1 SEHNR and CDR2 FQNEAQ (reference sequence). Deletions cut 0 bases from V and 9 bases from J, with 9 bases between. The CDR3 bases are TGTGCCAGCAGCTTAGCCCGGGGTCCTTCACCCCTCCACTTT. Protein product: CASSLARGPSPLHF.

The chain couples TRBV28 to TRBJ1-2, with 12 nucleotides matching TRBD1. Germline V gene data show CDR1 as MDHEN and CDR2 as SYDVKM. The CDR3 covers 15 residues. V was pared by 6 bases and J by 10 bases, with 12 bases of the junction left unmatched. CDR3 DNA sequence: TGTGCCAGCAGCTATATACCCGGGACAGGGGGCGTCTACACCTTC. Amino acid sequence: CASSYIPGTGGVYTF.

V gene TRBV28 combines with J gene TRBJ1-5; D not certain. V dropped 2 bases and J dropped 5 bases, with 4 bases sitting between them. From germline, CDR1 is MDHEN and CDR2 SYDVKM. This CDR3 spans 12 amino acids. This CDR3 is CASSLLYQPQHF. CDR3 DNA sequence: TGTGCCAGCAGTTTACTGTATCAGCCCCAGCATTTT.

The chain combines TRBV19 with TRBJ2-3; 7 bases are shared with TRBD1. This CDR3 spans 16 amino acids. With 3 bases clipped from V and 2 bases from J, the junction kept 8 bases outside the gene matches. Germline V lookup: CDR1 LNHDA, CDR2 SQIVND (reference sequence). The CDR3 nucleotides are TGTGCCAGTAGTATTAGCGCGACAGGGTCCACAGATACGCAGTATTTT. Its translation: CASSISATGSTDTQYF.

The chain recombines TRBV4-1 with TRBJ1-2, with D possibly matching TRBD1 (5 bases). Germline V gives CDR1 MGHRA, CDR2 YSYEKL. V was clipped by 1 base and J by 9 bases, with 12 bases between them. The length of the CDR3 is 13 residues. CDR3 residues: CASSQVWGGSYTF. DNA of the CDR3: TGCGCCAGCAGCCAAGTATGGGGGGGGAGCTACACCTTC.

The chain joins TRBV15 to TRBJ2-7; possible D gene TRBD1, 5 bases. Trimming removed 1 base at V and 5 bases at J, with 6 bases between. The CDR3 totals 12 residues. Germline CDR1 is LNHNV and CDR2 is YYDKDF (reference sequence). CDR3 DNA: TGTGCCACCAGCAGAGTAGGGGACGAGCAGTACTTC. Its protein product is CATSRVGDEQYF.

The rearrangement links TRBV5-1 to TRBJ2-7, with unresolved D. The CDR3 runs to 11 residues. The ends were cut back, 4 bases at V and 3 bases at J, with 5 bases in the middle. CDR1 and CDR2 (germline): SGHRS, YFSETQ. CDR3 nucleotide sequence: TGCGCCAGCAGCCCCAGCTACGAGCAGTACTTC. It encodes CASSPSYEQYF.